This T cell receptor (beta chain) stems from a study of cytomegalovirus exposure and HLA in healthy donors. Though nominally healthy at sampling, donors likely had unrecorded immune exposures. Germline-derived CDR1 and CDR2 are KGHSH and LQKENI. The CDR3 runs 16 residues. V shed 0 bases and J shed 0 bases, with 8 bases lying between them. Primers included in the PCR were 60 Vbeta and 13 Jbeta primers. Here immunoSEQ multiplex PCR was the method, and the copy in TCRdb shows in-frame clones only, minus some. The sample contains about 140,000 clones, more than 60% of which appear only once. V gene TRBV18 combines with J gene TRBJ1-4, with no clear D. This TCR derives from a woman in her forties or fifties in good health and CMV-seropositive. The specimen sequenced was PBMCs. CDR3 DNA sequence: TGTGCCAGCTCACCACCGGGCGCCGCAACTAATGAAAAACTGTTTTTT. The encoded protein is CASSPPGAATNEKLFF.